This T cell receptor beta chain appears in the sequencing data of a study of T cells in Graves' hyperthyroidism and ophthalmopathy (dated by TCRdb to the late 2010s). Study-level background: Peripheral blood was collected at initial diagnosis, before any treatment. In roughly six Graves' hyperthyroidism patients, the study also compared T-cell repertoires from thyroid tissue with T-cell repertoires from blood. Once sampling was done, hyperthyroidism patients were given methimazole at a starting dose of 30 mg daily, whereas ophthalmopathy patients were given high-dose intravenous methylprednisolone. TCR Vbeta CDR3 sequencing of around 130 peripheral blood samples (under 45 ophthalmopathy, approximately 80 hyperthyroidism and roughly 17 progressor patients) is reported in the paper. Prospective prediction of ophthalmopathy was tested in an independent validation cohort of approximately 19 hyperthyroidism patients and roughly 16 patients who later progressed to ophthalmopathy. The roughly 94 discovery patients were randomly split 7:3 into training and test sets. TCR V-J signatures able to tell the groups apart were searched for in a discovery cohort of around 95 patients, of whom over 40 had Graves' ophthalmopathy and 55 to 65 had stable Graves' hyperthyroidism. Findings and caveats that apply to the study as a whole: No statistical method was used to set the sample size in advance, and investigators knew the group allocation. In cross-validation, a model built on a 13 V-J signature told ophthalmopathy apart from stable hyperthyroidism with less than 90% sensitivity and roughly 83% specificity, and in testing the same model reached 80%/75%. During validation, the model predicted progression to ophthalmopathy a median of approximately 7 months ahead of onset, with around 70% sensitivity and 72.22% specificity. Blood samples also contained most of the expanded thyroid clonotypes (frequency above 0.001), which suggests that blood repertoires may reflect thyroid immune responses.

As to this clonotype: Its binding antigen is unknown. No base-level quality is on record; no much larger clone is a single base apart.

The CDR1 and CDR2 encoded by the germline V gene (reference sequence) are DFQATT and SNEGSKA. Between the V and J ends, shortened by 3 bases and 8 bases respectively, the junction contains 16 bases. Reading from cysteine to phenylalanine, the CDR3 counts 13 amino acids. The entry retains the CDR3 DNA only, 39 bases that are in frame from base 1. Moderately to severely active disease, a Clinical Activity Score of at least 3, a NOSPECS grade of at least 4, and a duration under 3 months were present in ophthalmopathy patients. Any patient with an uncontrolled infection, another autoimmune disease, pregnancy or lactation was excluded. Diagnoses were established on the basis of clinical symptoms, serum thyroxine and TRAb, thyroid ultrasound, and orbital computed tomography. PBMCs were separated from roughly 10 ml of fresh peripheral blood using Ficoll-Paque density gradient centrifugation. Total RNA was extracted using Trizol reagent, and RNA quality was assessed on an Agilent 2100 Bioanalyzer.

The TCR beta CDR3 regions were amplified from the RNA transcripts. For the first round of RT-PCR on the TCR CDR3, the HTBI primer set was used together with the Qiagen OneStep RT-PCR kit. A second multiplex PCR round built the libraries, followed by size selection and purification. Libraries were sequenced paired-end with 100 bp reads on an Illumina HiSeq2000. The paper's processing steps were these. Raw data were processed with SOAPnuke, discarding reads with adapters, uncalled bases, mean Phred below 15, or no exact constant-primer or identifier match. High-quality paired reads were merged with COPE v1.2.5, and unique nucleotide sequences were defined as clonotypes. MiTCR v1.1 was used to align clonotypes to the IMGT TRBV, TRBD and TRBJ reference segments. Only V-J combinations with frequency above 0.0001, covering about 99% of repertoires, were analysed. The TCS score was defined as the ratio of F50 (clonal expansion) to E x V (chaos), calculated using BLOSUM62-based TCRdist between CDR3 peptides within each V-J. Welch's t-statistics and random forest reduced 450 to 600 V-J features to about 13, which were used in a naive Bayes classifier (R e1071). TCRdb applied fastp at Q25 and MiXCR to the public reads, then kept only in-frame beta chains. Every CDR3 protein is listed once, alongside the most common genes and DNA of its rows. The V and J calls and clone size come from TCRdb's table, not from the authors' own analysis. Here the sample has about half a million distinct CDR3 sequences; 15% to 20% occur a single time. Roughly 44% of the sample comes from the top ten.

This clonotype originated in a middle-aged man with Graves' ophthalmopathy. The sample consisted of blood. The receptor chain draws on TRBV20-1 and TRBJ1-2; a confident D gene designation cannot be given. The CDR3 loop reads CSASQTGGRGYTF. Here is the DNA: TGCAGTGCTAGTCAGACGGGAGGTAGGGGCTACACCTTC.